Below are 11 T cell receptor beta chains sequenced from a single sample in a study of shared clonotypes between healthy human individuals. Libraries were prepared by immunoSEQ multiplex PCR; TCRdb keeps only in-frame clonotypes and omits some of them. This table holds 2 million to 3 million clones, roughly 93% found once. Sequenced sample: naive CD4+ T cells from PBMCs. Subset defined: CD45RA+ positively selected. These receptor sequences come from a man younger than 30 in good health. Some clones in this sample may be carry-over from other donors' samples.

The gene calls are TRBV5-1 and TRBJ2-5; D is ambiguous. Germline V lookup: CDR1 SGHRS, CDR2 YFSETQ. This CDR3 spans 11 amino acids. V dropped 6 bases and J dropped 3 bases, with 6 bases sitting between them. In DNA, the CDR3 is TGCGCCAGCATGGCGGAAGAGACCCAGTACTTC. It encodes CASMAEETQYF.

This clone has more than one count but fewer than ten. V and J are TRBV28 and TRBJ1-1; a possible D gene is TRBD1 (5 bases). This CDR3 region has 15 residues. Germline V gene lookup returns CDR1 MDHEN and CDR2 SYDVKM. V lost 5 bases to trimming and J lost 13 bases, with 26 bases between them. The CDR3 DNA follows: TGTGCCAGCAGTGATAACGAGCTGGGGGGAAGGTTGGGTTTCTTT. It translates to CASSDNELGGRLGFF.

The rearrangement uses TRBV28 and TRBJ1-2; D not certain. Trimming pared 4 bases from V and 4 bases from J, leaving 13 bases between. The CDR3 has 14 amino acids. The V gene's germline CDR1 is MDHEN and CDR2 SYDVKM. The CDR3 nucleotides are TGTGCCAGCAGTTCCTCGGATGGGAGCTATGGCTACACCTTC. Translated, it gives CASSSSDGSYGYTF.

This clone was picked up one time. The chain carries TRBV27 and TRBJ1-1; D remains unclear. The CDR3 sequence is 9 residues long. The V end was cut by 8 bases, the J end by 4 bases, with 2 bases between. CDR1 and CDR2 from the germline V gene are MNHEY and SMNVEV (reference sequence). The CDR3 coding sequence is TGTGCCAGCGTCACTGAAGCTTTCTTT. Protein sequence: CASVTEAFF.

About this clone itself: One end of the junction fails to match germline, which may point to a read error. This CDR3 is CASSMRSGSIHF. CDR3 in DNA: TGTGCCAGTAGTATGCGAAGCGGGAGCATCCATTTT. This chain joins TRBV19 and TRBJ2-3, with 8 bases lining up with TRBD2. This CDR3 contains 12 residues. CDR1 is LNHDA, CDR2 SQIVND, per germline (reference sequence).

This chain joins TRBV28 and TRBJ1-2; 7 positions match TRBD1. V lost 8 bases to trimming and J lost 4 bases; unmatched junction nucleotides: 16. The length of the CDR3 is 16 residues. The germline CDR1 and CDR2 sequences are MDHEN and SYDVKM. The CDR3 sequence is CASGLTGWVGAYGYTF. For the CDR3, the DNA is TGTGCCAGCGGGTTGACAGGGTGGGTCGGCGCCTATGGCTACACCTTC.

The rearrangement joins TRBV5-6 to TRBJ1-2; the D is unclear. V lost 0 bases to trimming and J lost 2 bases, with 5 bases between them. The CDR3 extends over 13 amino acids. Germline CDR1 and CDR2: SGHDT and YYEEEE. The chain's CDR3 is CASSLGKNYGYTF. The CDR3 DNA sequence: TGTGCCAGCAGCTTGGGTAAGAACTATGGCTACACCTTC.

J is TRBJ2-2 and V is TRBV19; D remains unclear. CDR1 is LNHDA and CDR2 is SQIVND in the germline V gene (reference sequence). The germline V and J ends were trimmed by 4 bases and 3 bases, with 3 bases remaining between them. The CDR3 has 12 amino acids. CDR3 in amino acids: CASSRYTGELFF. The DNA for the CDR3 is TGTGCCAGTAGTAGGTACACCGGGGAGCTGTTTTTT.

As concerns this clone: Germline is not matched at one junction end, which may reflect a read error. The rearrangement joins TRBV7-3 to TRBJ2-5; 8 bases agree with TRBD1. CDR3 length: 16 amino acids. CDR1 is SGHTA, CDR2 FQGTGA, per germline. CDR3 bases: TGTGCCAGCAGCCTAACTCAACAGGGGGTCCAAGAGACCCAGTACTTC. It yields the protein CASSLTQQGVQETQYF.

The genes are TRBV15 and TRBJ1-1; D is undetermined. Per the germline V gene, CDR1 is LNHNV and CDR2 is YYDKDF (reference sequence). V lost 0 bases, J lost 1 base, and 9 bases lay in between. CDR3 length: 15 amino acids. The CDR3 loop reads CATSRDRKTNTEAFF. Written as DNA, the CDR3 is TGTGCCACCAGCAGAGATCGCAAAACGAACACTGAAGCTTTCTTT.

V gene TRBV6-5 combines with J gene TRBJ2-5; a weak D match, TRBD1 (5 bases). From germline, CDR1 is MNHEY and CDR2 SVGAGI. Between the trimmed V and J ends, which lost 0 bases and 5 bases, there was a span of 10 bases. The CDR3 loop spans 14 amino acids. CDR3 loop: CASSYSKGWETQYF. In DNA, the CDR3 is TGTGCCAGCAGTTACTCAAAGGGGTGGGAGACCCAGTACTTC.